A single T cell receptor beta chain is shown here with its context. These data belong to a study of blood T cell repertoires in COVID-19. Profiling relied on immunoSEQ multiplex PCR, and the TCRdb table lists in-frame clones only, not all of them. The table includes about 120,000 clones, approximately 85% detected once. Deletions cut 4 bases from V and 3 bases from J, with 25 bases between. The germline V gene encodes CDR1 SGHRS and CDR2 YFSETQ. The CDR3 extends over 18 amino acids. The sequence was collected from a woman older than 75 with acute or convalescent COVID-19. This chain connects TRBV5-1 to TRBJ1-1, with D maybe TRBD1 (6 bases). The specimen was peripheral blood. The CDR3 reads CASSNVPGLQGLDTEAFF. In DNA, the CDR3 is TGCGCCAGCAGCAACGTACCCGGGTTACAGGGTCTGGACACTGAAGCTTTCTTT.